This T cell receptor beta chain was profiled in a study of cytomegalovirus exposure and HLA in healthy donors. Notes on the study in general: In a later analysis, V- and J-gene trimming of beta chains associated with a DCLRE1C missense variant, replicated independently.

With regard to this clone: The antigen is not known.

The PCR had 60 Vbeta and 13 Jbeta primers. Sequenced by immunoSEQ multiplex PCR; TCRdb stores in-frame clones only, minus some. The sample has approximately 200,000 clones, over 75% seen once. This CDR3 is built from 17 residues. Germline values: CDR1 SGHVS, CDR2 FNYEAQ. With V trimmed by 5 bases and J by 0 bases, 6 bases remained unmatched. The sequencing input was PBMCs. The sequence was collected from a man aged 18 to 30 in good health and CMV-seronegative. This chain links TRBV7-6 with TRBJ1-3; 11 nucleotides align to TRBD1. CDR3 sequence reads: CASSPRGTGGSGNTIYF. CDR3 coding DNA: TGTGCCAGCAGCCCAAGGGGGACAGGGGGCTCTGGAAACACCATATATTTT.